Below, 31 T cell receptor beta chains from the same sample are listed, as sequenced in a study of shared T cell receptors in the human thymus. Profiled with immunoSEQ multiplex PCR; TCRdb holds only in-frame clones, not every one. The table records roughly 560,000 clones, more than 75% of them present only once. The same data also contributed to another study, on human thymus T cells.

Specimen: thymocytes. Receptor source: a boy younger than two with a congenital heart defect.

V gene TRBV7-6 combines with J gene TRBJ2-5; 7 bases align to TRBD1. Germline V gene sequence: CDR1 SGHVS, CDR2 FNYEAQ. V gave up 5 bases and J gave up 3 bases; unmatched junction bases: 9. The CDR3 runs to 15 residues. The CDR3 DNA reads as TGTGCCAGCAGCCCCGTCGGGCAGGGGGAAGAGACCCAGTACTTC. It specifies CASSPVGQGEETQYF. The entire variable domain, with the rest obtained from reference TRBV7-6 and TRBJ2-5, is as follows: GAGVSQSPRYKVTKRGQDVALRCDPISGHVSLYWYRQALGQGPEFLTYFNYEAQQDKSGLPNDRFSAERPEGSISTLTIQRTEQRDSAMYRCASSPVGQGEETQYFGPGTRLLVL.

The chain employs TRBV29-1 and TRBJ2-3, with TRBD1 identical over 9 bases. Trimming cost V 7 bases and J 2 bases; bases outside gene matches: 7. The CDR3 contains 14 residues. From germline, CDR1 is SQVTM and CDR2 ANQGSEA. CDR3 in amino acids: CSAWGQGFTDTQYF. The DNA for the CDR3 is TGCAGCGCCTGGGGACAGGGCTTCACAGATACGCAGTATTTT.

The chain carries TRBV11-3 and TRBJ2-7; D ambiguous. Germline V CDR1 and CDR2: SGHNT, YENEEA. This CDR3 is built from 13 residues. Trimming took off 10 bases at V and 4 bases at J, with 17 bases between the two ends. The CDR3 loop reads CATKVGNAYEQYF. The CDR3 DNA sequence: TGTGCCACCAAGGTGGGCAACGCGTACGAGCAGTACTTC.

The rearrangement uses TRBV5-4 and TRBJ2-3; TRBD2 aligns across 7 bases. The germline V gene has CDR1 SGHNT and CDR2 YYREEE (reference sequence). Losses at the gene ends were 4 bases for V and 5 bases for J; bases not matched to a gene: 16. The CDR3 runs 17 residues. The CDR3 DNA is TGTGCCAGCAGCGCCCGCGAGAGCGGGAAAAGAGGAGATACGCAGTATTTT. Amino acid sequence: CASSARESGKRGDTQYF.

This chain uses TRBV27 with TRBJ2-2; tentative D call: TRBD2 (7 bases). The CDR3 spans 16 residues. The V and J ends lost 5 bases and 3 bases respectively, with 16 bases between them. Germline CDR1 is MNHEY and CDR2 is SMNVEV (reference sequence). For the CDR3, the DNA is TGTGCCAGCAGTAGGCGGGGGCGCGGGGACACCGGGGAGCTGTTTTTT. It encodes CASSRRGRGDTGELFF.

This chain links TRBV19 with TRBJ2-5; maybe TRBD1 (6 bases). Per the germline V gene, CDR1 is LNHDA and CDR2 is SQIVND (reference sequence). The ends were cut back, 3 bases at V and 13 bases at J, with 12 bases in the middle. The CDR3 is made up of 11 amino acids. CDR3 sequence reads: CASSMGAFRYF. The CDR3 DNA reads as TGTGCCAGTAGTATGGGGGCGTTCAGGTACTTC.

The V gene is TRBV13, the J gene TRBJ2-7, with TRBD2 as a possible D gene (6 bases). V gave up 7 bases and J gave up 3 bases, with 16 bases separating them. The CDR3 totals 14 residues. Germline CDR1 PRHDT, CDR2 FYEKMQ (reference sequence). This CDR3 is CASNFGRQSYEQYF. CDR3 bases: TGTGCCAGCAACTTCGGGAGACAAAGCTACGAGCAGTACTTC. The whole variable domain, filled in from reference TRBV13 and TRBJ2-7, reads AAGVIQSPRHLIKEKRETATLKCYPIPRHDTVYWYQQGPGQDPQFLISFYEKMQSDKGSIPDRFSAQQFSDYHSELNMSSLELGDSALYFCASNFGRQSYEQYFGPGTRLTVT.

The gene calls are TRBV19 and TRBJ2-2; D gene unclear. This CDR3 is built from 16 residues. The V gene's germline CDR1 is LNHDA and CDR2 SQIVND (reference sequence). The V gene lost 1 base and the J gene lost 0 bases, with 9 bases spanning the gap. The CDR3 nucleotides are TGTGCCAGTAGTATAGGACTGACCACGAACACCGGGGAGCTGTTTTTT. Translated, it gives CASSIGLTTNTGELFF. The full variable domain, rest sourced from reference TRBV19 and TRBJ2-2, is DGGITQSPKYLFRKEGQNVTLSCEQNLNHDAMYWYRQDPGQGLRLIYYSQIVNDFQKGDIAEGYSVSREKKESFPLTVTSAQKNPTAFYLCASSIGLTTNTGELFFGEGSRLTVL.

V is TRBV29-1 and J is TRBJ2-3, with 7 nucleotides matching TRBD2. The germline gives CDR1 SQVTM, CDR2 ANQGSEA. V shed 6 bases and J 6 bases; nucleotides not matched to a gene: 12. This CDR3 has 14 residues. For the CDR3, the DNA is TGCAGCGTAACCCGTCGGGAGGTTTCGGATACGCAGTATTTT. This codes for CSVTRREVSDTQYF.

The chain joins TRBV23-1 to TRBJ2-7; maybe TRBD1 (5 bases). TRBV23-1 is designated an ORF whose function remains uncertain. This CDR3 is 17 amino acids long. Trimming shortened V by 2 bases and J by 7 bases, and 24 bases separated the two germline ends. The CDR3 DNA reads as TGCGCCAGCAGTCAACTTCTTGCAGGGAAGAATCGATGGGAGCAGTACTTC. Residues: CASSQLLAGKNRWEQYF.

The genes are TRBV2 and TRBJ2-7; 7 positions agree with TRBD1. Germline values: CDR1 SNHLY, CDR2 FYNNEI. Trimming cost V 7 bases and J 3 bases; bases outside gene matches: 9. The CDR3 loop spans 14 amino acids. The CDR3 nucleotides are TGTGCCAGCACCCCTCCCGACAGGGTCTACGAGCAGTACTTC. This encodes CASTPPDRVYEQYF.

This chain links TRBV7-4 with TRBJ1-3; D uncertain. This CDR3 has 16 amino acids. Germline-derived CDR1 and CDR2 are SGHVT and SQSDAQ. With 3 bases removed from V and 0 bases from J, the gap between germline ends came to 12 bases. In DNA form, the CDR3 reads TGTGCCAGCAGCTTCCATCCAGGCAGCTCTGGAAACACCATATATTTT. Amino acids: CASSFHPGSSGNTIYF.

The V and J genes are TRBV6-6 and TRBJ1-3, with D tentatively TRBD1 (5 bases). V was pared by 6 bases and J by 1 base, with 13 bases between. This CDR3 spans 15 amino acids. Germline V gives CDR1 MNHNY, CDR2 SVGAGI (reference sequence). The CDR3 loop reads CASSGGVHSGNTIYF. The CDR3, as DNA: TGTGCCAGCAGCGGGGGGGTTCATTCTGGAAACACCATATATTTT.

This clone was seen once. In nucleotides, the CDR3 is TGTGCCAGCAGTTTATTCCCTAGCGGTGCCTACAATGAGCAGTTCTTC. Encoded protein: CASSLFPSGAYNEQFF. V is TRBV28 and J is TRBJ2-1; TRBD2 matches 7 bases. The CDR3 extends over 16 amino acids. Germline assignment: CDR1 MDHEN and CDR2 SYDVKM. V lost 1 base to trimming and J lost 2 bases; unmatched junction nucleotides: 5.

The chain links TRBV6-1 to TRBJ2-7; no firm D call. V was cut by 6 bases and J by 5 bases, with 8 bases left in between. Germline CDR1 reads MNHNS; CDR2 reads SASEGT. The CDR3 covers 11 residues. CDR3 loop: CASRRGDEQYF. CDR3 coding DNA: TGTGCCAGCAGAAGAGGAGACGAGCAGTACTTC.

This clone was counted between two and nine times. The rearrangement joins TRBV5-1 to TRBJ2-7; the D is unclear. The germline gives CDR1 SGHRS, CDR2 YFSETQ. V lost 7 bases and J 4 bases, leaving 15 bases between the germline ends. CDR3 length: 13 residues. The CDR3 DNA follows: TGCGCCAGCCGAGGATTAGTACCTTACGAGCAGTACTTC. Translating gives CASRGLVPYEQYF.

This clone was picked up one time. This chain uses TRBV30 with TRBJ2-7; 12 bases map to TRBD2. The CDR3 runs 16 residues. V lost 3 bases to trimming and J lost 4 bases; unmatched junction nucleotides: 10. CDR1 and CDR2 from the germline V gene are GTSNPN and SVGIG (reference sequence). CDR3 in amino acids: CAWRTSGSLIGYEQYF. In DNA, the CDR3 is TGTGCCTGGAGGACTAGCGGGAGTTTGATTGGGTACGAGCAGTACTTC.

The rearrangement links TRBV4-3 to TRBJ2-7; 8 positions agree with TRBD1. V dropped 2 bases and J dropped 6; count of bases not matched to a gene: 12. The CDR3 length is 16 residues. Germline V gene data show CDR1 as LGHNA and CDR2 as YSLEER. The CDR3 here is CASSQKRAQGAGEQYF. Here the CDR3 DNA reads TGCGCCAGCAGCCAAAAGCGGGCCCAGGGGGCCGGCGAGCAGTACTTC.

The chain has TRBV28 and TRBJ2-7; TRBD1 aligns across 10 bases. CDR1 and CDR2 from the germline V gene are MDHEN and SYDVKM. Losses at the gene ends were 7 bases for V and 7 bases for J; bases not matched to a gene: 10. This CDR3 is built from 14 residues. Here the CDR3 DNA reads TGTGCCAGCAAGAGCCGACAGGGGGCGTGTGAGCAGTACTTC. Its translation: CASKSRQGACEQYF.

This chain links TRBV7-6 with TRBJ1-1; TRBD1 is a possible D gene (6 bases). Trimming stripped 5 bases from V and 6 bases from J, with 19 bases between. Germline loops: CDR1 SGHVS, CDR2 FNYEAQ. The CDR3 is 15 residues long. CDR3 region: CASSTPTQGRAEAFF. The CDR3 bases are TGTGCCAGCAGCACACCCACACAGGGAAGGGCTGAAGCTTTCTTT.

J is TRBJ1-4 and V is TRBV2; D ambiguous. Trimming took off 4 bases at V and 4 bases at J, with 10 bases between the two ends. The germline gives CDR1 SNHLY, CDR2 FYNNEI. This CDR3 contains 14 residues. The CDR3 region is CASSAERLNEKLFF. The CDR3 DNA reads as TGTGCCAGCAGTGCGGAGAGGCTTAATGAAAAACTGTTTTTT.

The chain joins TRBV5-6 to TRBJ2-7; D is perhaps TRBD1 (6 bases). The germline gives CDR1 SGHDT, CDR2 YYEEEE. V was pared by 0 bases and J by 2 bases, with 9 bases between. CDR3 length: 14 amino acids. CDR3 sequence: CASSLDRVPYEQYF. The CDR3 DNA is TGTGCCAGCAGCTTGGACAGGGTCCCCTACGAGCAGTACTTC.

The CDR3: CASSLSQGQGYNEQFF. The CDR3 DNA reads as TGTGCCAGCAGCTTATCCCAGGGACAGGGATACAATGAGCAGTTCTTC. The chain joins TRBV7-7 to TRBJ2-1; 9 positions match TRBD1. V trimming: 2 bases; J trimming: 4 bases; junction bases outside the gene matches: 6. Germline V gives CDR1 SSHAT, CDR2 FNYEAQ (reference sequence). The CDR3 has 16 residues.

The chain carries TRBV4-2 and TRBJ1-1; 9 nucleotides align to TRBD1. There are 18 residues in the CDR3. Germline V gene lookup returns CDR1 LGHNA and CDR2 YNFKEQ. Losses at the gene ends were 4 bases for V and 1 base for J; bases not matched to a gene: 13. The DNA of the CDR3 is TGTGCCAGCAGCCCATACTATAGGACAGGGGAGGGGAACACTGAAGCTTTCTTT. It encodes CASSPYYRTGEGNTEAFF.

The chain employs TRBV28 and TRBJ2-5, with 14 nucleotides matching TRBD2. Gene TRBJ2-7 matches the end of the DNA better, so the J call may be wrong. The CDR3 runs 15 residues. Per the germline V gene, CDR1 is MDHEN and CDR2 is SYDVKM. The CDR3 sequence is CASSSGLAGGYEQYF. The DNA of the CDR3 is TGTGCCAGCAGCTCCGGACTAGCGGGAGGCTACGAGCAGTACTTC.

V usage is TRBV4-3 and J usage is TRBJ2-1, with 7 bases that match TRBD2. The CDR3 is 17 residues long. CDR1 LGHNA and CDR2 YSLEER come from the germline V gene. With V trimmed by 0 bases and J by 4 bases, 9 bases remained unmatched. The CDR3 sequence is CASSQEYQRGEYNEQFF. Here the CDR3 DNA reads TGCGCCAGCAGCCAAGAATATCAGCGGGGTGAATACAATGAGCAGTTCTTC.

The chain couples TRBV10-2 to TRBJ2-7; 9 bases fit TRBD2. The CDR3 sequence is 15 residues long. Losses at the gene ends were 4 bases for V and 5 bases for J; bases not matched to a gene: 9. Germline V gene sequence: CDR1 WSHSY, CDR2 SAAADI. This chain's CDR3 is CASSGAGGFGNEQYF. The CDR3 DNA reads as TGCGCCAGCAGTGGTGCGGGAGGGTTTGGCAACGAGCAGTACTTC.

The rearrangement uses TRBV5-6 and TRBJ2-5; TRBD1 matches at 11 bases. From germline, CDR1 is SGHDT and CDR2 YYEEEE. The J segment lost 5 bases and the V segment lost 6 bases, leaving 6 bases of the junction unmatched. There are 14 residues in the CDR3. CDR3 protein: CASIRTGGGETQYF. CDR3 DNA: TGTGCCAGCATTCGGACAGGGGGCGGGGAGACCCAGTACTTC.

V gene TRBV5-1 combines with J gene TRBJ2-5; D gene uncertain. This CDR3 is built from 17 residues. The V end was cut by 0 bases, the J end by 1 base, with 16 bases between. Germline CDR1 is SGHRS and CDR2 is YFSETQ. The CDR3 nucleotides are TGCGCCAGCAGCTTGGCCTCGGGTGGCAGATCCCAAGAGACCCAGTACTTC. Translation gives CASSLASGGRSQETQYF.

This chain connects TRBV27 to TRBJ1-1; the D gene is possibly TRBD1 (6 bases). The CDR3 spans 13 residues. Germline assignment: CDR1 MNHEY and CDR2 SMNVEV (reference sequence). V lost 7 bases and J 1 base, leaving 10 bases between the germline ends. CDR3 protein: CASTADRNTEAFF. For the CDR3, the DNA is TGTGCCAGCACCGCGGACAGGAACACTGAAGCTTTCTTT.

The chain is built from TRBV15 and TRBJ2-7; D may be TRBD1 (6 bases). The CDR3 is 17 amino acids. Per the germline V gene, CDR1 is LNHNV and CDR2 is YYDKDF (reference sequence). V was clipped by 0 bases and J by 2 bases, with 17 bases between them. The CDR3 nucleotides read TGTGCCACCAGCAGAGATCCCTGGGACAAACAAACCTACGAGCAGTACTTC. It encodes CATSRDPWDKQTYEQYF.